The 25 T cell receptor beta chains reported below all come from one sample, sequenced in a study of T-cell reconstitution after alpha-beta-depleted transplantation in children. Molecular barcoding with unique molecular identifiers was used for the TCRbeta library. TCRdb used MiXCR to reprocess the PCR reads, holding one entry per CDR3 protein. The table includes 240,000 or so distinct CDR3 sequences, just under 8.5% detected once. Specimen: PBMCs, mostly from graft donor cells, collected 180 days after TCRalphabeta/CD19-depleted stem cell transplant. The origin of the receptors is a male patient younger than 18 who had a stem cell transplant for acute lymphoblastic leukemia, so the T cells may come from the graft donor.

In regard to this clonotype: Since the CDR3 does not end with the conserved phenylalanine or tryptophan, this likely comes from a read error. The CDR3 loop is CASSSRGLAYGYTY. CDR3 nucleotides: TGTGCCAGCAGTTCTCGTGGGTTGGCCTATGGCTACACCTAC. The rearrangement joins TRBV27 to TRBJ1-2, with D unclear. The V gene lost 4 bases and the J gene lost 4 bases, with 13 bases spanning the gap. The CDR3 spans 14 residues. The V gene's germline CDR1 is MNHEY and CDR2 SMNVEV (reference sequence).

There are many counts of this clonotype. The chain couples TRBV5-1 to TRBJ1-5, with 7 bases fitting TRBD1. The CDR3 extends over 15 amino acids. The V segment lost 2 bases and the J segment 1 base; nucleotides outside the gene matches: 3. Germline CDR1 is SGHRS and CDR2 is YFSETQ. The CDR3 DNA sequence: TGCGCCAGCAGCTTATTAGGGGGCAGCAATCAGCCCCAGCATTTT. Encoded protein: CASSLLGGSNQPQHF.

This clonotype was recorded a few times. This sequence joins TRBV19 and TRBJ2-7; 8 bases match TRBD2. The V and J ends lost 2 bases and 9 bases, in that order; junction bases with no gene match: 9. CDR1 and CDR2 (germline): LNHDA, SQIVND (reference sequence). This CDR3 has 14 residues. DNA for the CDR3: TGTGCCAGTAGTATATTGAGTTCCAGCGGGGGGCAGTACTTC. Translation: CASSILSSSGGQYF.

There are many counts of this clonotype. V and J are TRBV4-2 and TRBJ2-7; D may be TRBD1 or TRBD2 (6 bases each). Germline-derived CDR1 and CDR2 are LGHNA and YNFKEQ. This CDR3 has 18 residues. V was clipped by 0 bases and J by 0 bases, with 18 bases between them. CDR3 bases: TGTGCCAGCAGCCAAGAGAGGGGGACTTCCGCTAACTCCTACGAGCAGTACTTC. This codes for CASSQERGTSANSYEQYF.

Ten or more counts support this clonotype. This chain joins TRBV5-8 and TRBJ2-1; the match to TRBD1 covers 9 bases. Germline V gives CDR1 SGHTS, CDR2 YDEGEE. Unmatched junction bases numbered 5, after V lost 4 bases and J lost 6 bases. This CDR3 comprises 14 residues. CDR3 DNA sequence: TGTGCCAGCAGCCACCGGGACAGGGCCAATGAGCAGTTCTTC. Protein sequence: CASSHRDRANEQFF.

This clonotype was seen many times. This chain joins TRBV25-1 and TRBJ1-4; no reliable D call. Per germline, CDR1 MGHDK and CDR2 SYGVNS. V lost 5 bases to trimming and J lost 3 bases, with 10 bases between them. CDR3 length: 14 residues. The CDR3 loop is CASSPGHPNEKLFF. The CDR3 bases are TGTGCCAGCAGTCCCGGTCATCCTAATGAAAAACTGTTTTTT.

In its sample, this clonotype was seen many times. The rearrangement joins TRBV12-3 or TRBV12-4 to TRBJ2-1; 13 bases map to TRBD2. Trimming removed 9 bases from V and 4 bases from J; junction bases left unmatched: 21. The CDR3 loop spans 20 amino acids. This CDR3 reads CAREPKGLAGRGFNYNEQFF. CDR3 bases: TGTGCCAGGGAACCTAAGGGACTAGCGGGGAGGGGGTTTAATTACAATGAGCAGTTCTTC.

This clonotype was counted many times. This chain connects TRBV20-1 to TRBJ2-4; TRBD1 aligns across 7 bases. V was clipped by 3 bases and J by 0 bases; unmatched bases: 14. The germline CDR1 and CDR2 sequences are DFQATT and SNEGSKA (reference sequence). The CDR3 contains 18 residues. The CDR3 coding sequence is TGCAGTGCTAGCCCTGAGGGGGCCAGGGGCCTAGCCAAAAACATTCAGTACTTC. Translating it yields CSASPEGARGLAKNIQYF.

This clonotype has a count of ten or more. This sequence joins TRBV9 and TRBJ2-7, with a weak D call TRBD1 (6 bases). Germline CDR1 and CDR2: SGDLS and YYNGEE. The length of the CDR3 is 14 residues. V was trimmed by 3 bases and J by 3 bases, leaving 13 bases between them. The CDR3 protein is CASSGRDNHYEQYF. CDR3 sequence (DNA): TGTGCCAGCAGCGGCCGGGACAACCACTACGAGCAGTACTTC. Using reference TRBV9 and TRBJ2-7 for the parts outside the CDR3, the full variable domain is DSGVTQTPKHLITATGQRVTLRCSPRSGDLSVYWYQQSLDQGLQFLIQYYNGEERAKGNILERFSAQQFPDLHSELNLSSLELGDSALYFCASSGRDNHYEQYFGPGTRLTVT.

This clonotype occurred many times. The chain carries TRBV6-1 and TRBJ1-5; D unresolved. The CDR3 runs to 13 residues. Per the germline V gene, CDR1 is MNHNS and CDR2 is SASEGT. V was cut by 1 base and J by 7 bases, with 8 bases left in between. This chain's CDR3 is CASSEGWTQPQHF. For the CDR3, the DNA is TGTGCCAGCAGTGAAGGATGGACGCAGCCCCAGCATTTT.

This chain connects TRBV2 to TRBJ2-1, with TRBD2 identical over 9 bases. CDR1 and CDR2 from the germline V gene are SNHLY and FYNNEI. V shed 5 bases, J shed 1 base, and the junction held 15 bases outside the gene matches. The CDR3 is 19 residues long. CDR3 DNA sequence: TGTGCCAGCAGTCAACTGGGGACTAGCAGGAGTAATTCCTACAATGAGCAGTTCTTC. Its protein is CASSQLGTSRSNSYNEQFF.

This clonotype has only a few counts. This rearrangement joins TRBV18 to TRBJ1-4; no clear D gene. This CDR3 has 14 residues. V dropped 2 bases and J dropped 5 bases, with 9 bases sitting between them. CDR1 is KGHSH and CDR2 is LQKENI in the germline V gene. Here the CDR3 reads CASSPALTNEKLFF. In DNA, the CDR3 is TGTGCCAGCTCACCAGCACTGACCAATGAAAAACTGTTTTTT.

Many counts were recorded for this clonotype. The V gene is TRBV4-2, the J gene TRBJ2-5; D possibly corresponds to TRBD2 (6 bases). V was cut by 3 bases and J by 5 bases, with 10 bases left in between. Germline V gene sequence: CDR1 LGHNA, CDR2 YNFKEQ. The CDR3 spans 13 residues. CDR3 residues: CASSQTTSETQYF. The CDR3 DNA is TGTGCCAGCAGCCAGACTACTAGCGAGACCCAGTACTTC.

This clonotype has a count of ten or more. V is TRBV9 and J is TRBJ1-5; D gene ambiguous. The CDR3 extends over 15 amino acids. Per the germline V gene, CDR1 is SGDLS and CDR2 is YYNGEE. Between the trimmed V and J ends, which lost 7 bases and 3 bases, there was a span of 17 bases. The CDR3 here is CASSPGTQANQPQHF. The CDR3 coding sequence is TGTGCCAGCTCCCCCGGAACCCAGGCCAATCAGCCCCAGCATTTT.

This clonotype was picked up many times. The genes are TRBV10-3 and TRBJ1-5, with a tentative D call TRBD1 (6 bases). V was clipped by 5 bases and J by 7 bases, with 21 bases between them. There are 16 residues in the CDR3. In germline, CDR1 is ENHRY, CDR2 SYGVKD. CDR3 amino acids: CAISPGQQVLSQPQHF. The CDR3 nucleotides are TGTGCCATCAGTCCTGGACAGCAGGTTCTCTCACAGCCCCAGCATTTT.

This clonotype has ten or more counts. The gene calls are TRBV7-7 and TRBJ2-1; 8 bases match TRBD1. From germline, CDR1 is SSHAT and CDR2 FNYEAQ (reference sequence). This CDR3 spans 17 amino acids. The V gene end was trimmed by 6 bases and the J gene end by 5 bases; junction bases not matched to a gene: 15. CDR3 residues: CASSPVGPGGGHNEQFF. As DNA, the CDR3 is TGTGCCAGCAGTCCAGTAGGTCCAGGGGGCGGCCACAATGAGCAGTTCTTC. Using reference TRBV7-7 and TRBJ2-1 for the parts outside the CDR3, the full variable domain is GAGVSQSPRYKVTKRGQDVTLRCDPISSHATLYWYQQALGQGPEFLTYFNYEAQPDKSGLPSDRFSAERPEGSISTLTIQRTEQRDSAMYRCASSPVGPGGGHNEQFFGPGTRLTVL.

This clonotype was counted ten times or more. The chain uses TRBV9 and TRBJ2-2; weak D call: TRBD2 (5 bases). Germline V gene sequence: CDR1 SGDLS, CDR2 YYNGEE. The CDR3 has 16 amino acids. V shed 0 bases and J shed 2 bases, with 11 bases lying between them. The CDR3 DNA reads as TGTGCCAGCAGCGTAGCCCATCGGGGAAACACCGGGGAGCTGTTTTTT. Its protein is CASSVAHRGNTGELFF.

This clonotype occurred many times. The chain joins TRBV20-1 to TRBJ2-1, with 9 bases identical to TRBD2. From germline, CDR1 is DFQATT and CDR2 SNEGSKA (reference sequence). J was trimmed by 5 bases and V by 4 bases; bases with no gene match: 6. This CDR3 region has 14 residues. The CDR3 region has the DNA TGCAGTGCTATACAACGACTAGCGGACAATGAGCAGTTCTTC. Amino acids: CSAIQRLADNEQFF.

This clonotype was seen repeatedly, ten times or more. The chain links TRBV7-3 to TRBJ2-7; a possible D gene is TRBD2 (5 bases). Germline V CDR1 and CDR2: SGHTA, FQGTGA. V gave up 0 bases and J gave up 5 bases, with 14 bases separating them. The CDR3 runs to 15 residues. In DNA, the CDR3 is TGTGCCAGCAGCTTAACCGCGGGCCCTGGAGACGAGCAGTACTTC. Translated, it gives CASSLTAGPGDEQYF.

This clonotype appeared many times. The chain recombines TRBV25-1 with TRBJ2-3, with 9 bases fitting TRBD1. The ends lost 6 bases at V and 4 bases at J; junction bases unmatched: 14. There are 17 residues in the CDR3. Germline loops: CDR1 MGHDK, CDR2 SYGVNS. For the CDR3, the DNA is TGTGCCAGCAGACCCGCCCCGGGACAGGGAATTTCAGATACGCAGTATTTT. Protein: CASRPAPGQGISDTQYF. Variable domain in full (rest from reference TRBV25-1 and TRBJ2-3): EADIYQTPRYLVIGTGKKITLECSQTMGHDKMYWYQQDPGMELHLIHYSYGVNSTEKGDLSSESTVSRIRTEHFPLTLESARPSHTSQYLCASRPAPGQGISDTQYFGPGTRLTVL.

The rearrangement uses TRBV2 and TRBJ1-2; tentatively, D is TRBD1 (5 bases). V dropped 11 bases and J dropped 4 bases, with 17 bases sitting between them. CDR3 length equals 13 residues. Germline V CDR1 and CDR2: SNHLY, FYNNEI. The CDR3 reads CAGWGSWGYGYTF. The CDR3 DNA reads as TGTGCCGGCTGGGGGAGCTGGGGCTATGGCTACACCTTC.

This clonotype was recorded at least ten times. The chain is built from TRBV29-1 and TRBJ2-7, with D perhaps given as TRBD1 or TRBD2 (6 bases each). The germline V gene has CDR1 SQVTM and CDR2 ANQGSEA. This CDR3 comprises 13 residues. Trimming removed 2 bases from V and 2 bases from J, with 10 bases in between. The CDR3 sequence is CSVETGDTYEQYF. The CDR3 bases are TGCAGCGTTGAAACGGGGGACACCTACGAGCAGTACTTC.

Many counts were recorded for this clonotype. This chain uses TRBV7-2 with TRBJ2-7; 11 bases fit TRBD1. This CDR3 region has 15 residues. Germline CDR1 SGHTA, CDR2 FQGNSA. The J segment lost 4 bases and the V segment lost 4 bases, leaving 6 bases of the junction unmatched. This CDR3 is CASSSPGQGVYEQYF. The CDR3 DNA reads TGTGCCAGCAGCTCGCCGGGACAGGGGGTTTACGAGCAGTACTTC.

This clonotype was seen repeatedly, ten times or more. J is TRBJ1-1 and V is TRBV20-1; a weak D match, TRBD1 (6 bases). V was trimmed by 0 bases and J by 2 bases, leaving 13 bases between them. The CDR3 runs to 15 residues. Germline lookup yields CDR1 DFQATT and CDR2 SNEGSKA (reference sequence). The DNA for the CDR3 is TGCAGTGCTAGAGATCCCAGGGGTCCCAACACTGAAGCTTTCTTT. Protein: CSARDPRGPNTEAFF.

The sample holds many counts of this clonotype. This rearrangement joins TRBV7-6 to TRBJ2-7, with 11 bases lining up with TRBD2. V lost 6 bases, J lost 7 bases, and 14 bases stayed unmatched. The CDR3 is 16 amino acids. Germline V lookup: CDR1 SGHVS, CDR2 FNYEAQ. In DNA form, the CDR3 reads TGTGCCAGCAGTCTGTTAGCGGGAGGGGGTCCAGAAGAGCAGTACTTC. Amino acids: CASSLLAGGGPEEQYF.